The 7 T cell receptor beta chains given below trace back to one sample, sequenced in a study of metastatic and nonmetastatic thyroid tumors. Through MiXCR, TCRdb re-clonotyped the PCR reads. The sample holds 15,000 to 25,000 clones, 25% to 30% seen once. Ahead of thyroid surgery, no patient had received treatment of any kind. The sample was blood. These receptors originate from a male donor with papillary thyroid cancer or a benign thyroid nodule (not recorded which). Some clones in this sample may be carry-over from other donors' samples.

J is TRBJ1-2 and V is TRBV11-3, with a possible D match to TRBD1 (5 bases). The CDR3 is 13 residues long. The V and J ends lost 5 bases and 4 bases respectively, with 11 bases between them. In germline, CDR1 is SGHNT, CDR2 YENEEA. This chain's CDR3 is CASSVGRSYGYTF. The CDR3 nucleotides read TGTGCCAGCAGCGTGGGACGGAGCTATGGCTACACCTTC.

The rearrangement uses TRBV4-2 and TRBJ2-7; tentatively, D is TRBD1 or TRBD2 (5 bases each). This CDR3 spans 16 amino acids. The germline gives CDR1 LGHNA, CDR2 YNFKEQ. The ends were cut back, 4 bases at V and 0 bases at J, with 16 bases in the middle. For the CDR3, the DNA is TGTGCCAGCAGCCCAAGAGTTGGGGGAATCTCCTACGAGCAGTACTTC. Protein: CASSPRVGGISYEQYF.

This clone was found a few times. This sequence joins TRBV27 and TRBJ2-1; perhaps D is TRBD1 or TRBD2 (5 bases each). The V end lost 7 bases, the J end lost 4 bases, and 17 bases lay between the germline ends. The germline gives CDR1 MNHEY, CDR2 SMNVEV (reference sequence). This CDR3 comprises 15 residues. The CDR3 bases are TGTGCCAGCACCCACGTCGGGACCGCATACAATGAGCAGTTCTTC. Its translation: CASTHVGTAYNEQFF.

V gene TRBV12-3 or TRBV12-4 combines with J gene TRBJ2-2; 7 bases match TRBD1. CDR3 size: 15 residues. The V and J ends lost 6 bases and 4 bases, in that order; junction bases with no gene match: 8. CDR3 nucleotide sequence: TGTGCCAGCAGGGTTCGACAGGGTAGCACCGGGGAGCTGTTTTTT. Amino acids: CASRVRQGSTGELFF.

In its sample, this clone was seen many times. The gene calls are TRBV2 and TRBJ2-7; 10 bases match TRBD2. J was trimmed by 5 bases and V by 10 bases; bases with no gene match: 20. The V gene's germline CDR1 is SNHLY and CDR2 FYNNEI. CDR3 length equals 17 residues. CDR3 protein: CATRRRSPSGRADEQYF. CDR3 nucleotides: TGTGCCACCCGAAGGCGGTCCCCAAGCGGGAGGGCGGACGAGCAGTACTTC.

This clone was observed at least ten times. J is TRBJ2-3 and V is TRBV11-3; D remains unclear. The CDR3 is made up of 13 amino acids. Looked up from germline, CDR1 is SGHNT and CDR2 is YENEEA. With 1 base removed from V and 1 base from J, the gap between germline ends came to 3 bases. The DNA for the CDR3 is TGTGCCAGCAGCTTAGGAGGCACAGATACGCAGTATTTT. Residues: CASSLGGTDTQYF.

Judged by abundance, this clone is medium-sized (0.01 to 0.1%). V gene TRBV5-1 combines with J gene TRBJ2-7; D possibly uses TRBD1 or TRBD2 (5 bases each). The CDR3 loop spans 15 amino acids. Trimming left V 5 bases short and J 1 base short, with 16 bases between. CDR1 and CDR2 from the germline V gene are SGHRS and YFSETQ. This CDR3 reads CASSSMGPMSYEQYF. The CDR3 coding sequence is TGCGCCAGCAGTTCCATGGGACCGATGTCCTACGAGCAGTACTTC.